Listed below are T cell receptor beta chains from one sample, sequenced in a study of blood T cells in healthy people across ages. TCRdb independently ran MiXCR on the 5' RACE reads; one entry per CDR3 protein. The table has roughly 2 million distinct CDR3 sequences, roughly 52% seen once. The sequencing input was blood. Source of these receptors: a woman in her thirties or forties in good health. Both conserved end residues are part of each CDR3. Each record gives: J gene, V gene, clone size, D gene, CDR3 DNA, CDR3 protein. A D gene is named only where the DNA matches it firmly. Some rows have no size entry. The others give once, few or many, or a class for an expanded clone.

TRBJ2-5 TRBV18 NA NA TGTGCCAGCTCCACCCAAGAGACCCAGTCCTTC CASSTQETQSF
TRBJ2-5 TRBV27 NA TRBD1 TGTGCCAGCAGTTTTTCTCGACAGGGGAGCCTCCAAGAGACCCAGTACTTC CASSFSRQGSLQETQYF
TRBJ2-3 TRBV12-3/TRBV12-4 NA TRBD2 TGTGCCAGCAGGACTAGCGTCCCCCCAGATACGCAGTATTTT CASRTSVPPDTQYF
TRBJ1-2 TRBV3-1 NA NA TGTGCCAGCAGCCACGGGACTCTGTGGCTTAATGGCTACACCTTC CASSHGTLWLNGYTF
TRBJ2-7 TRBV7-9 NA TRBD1 TGTGCCAGCATCCTAACGGGGACAGGGTTCAGATCCGAGCAGTACTTC CASILTGTGFRSEQYF
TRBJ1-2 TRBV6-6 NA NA TGTGCCAGCAAGGACCGTCTTTCTAACTATGGCTACACCTTC CASKDRLSNYGYTF
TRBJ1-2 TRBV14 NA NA TGTGCCAGCAGTGCCCTATCCGGGACTCGCCTCACTAACTATGGCTACACCTTC CASSALSGTRLTNYGYTF
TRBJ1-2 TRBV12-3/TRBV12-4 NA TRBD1 TGTGCCAGCAGGCGACAGGGGGAATTGAGTAAAGGCTACACCTTC CASRRQGELSKGYTF
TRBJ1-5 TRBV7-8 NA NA TGTGCCAGCAGCTTGGGCAGGAAAAATCAGCCCCAGCATTTT CASSLGRKNQPQHF
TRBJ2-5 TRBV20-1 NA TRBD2 TGCAGTGCTATGGTTGGGTCCGGGGGGAGCGAGACCCAGTACTTC CSAMVGSGGSETQYF
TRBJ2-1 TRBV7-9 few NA TGTGCCAGCAGCGGGGGGCCACTTGAGCAGTTCTTC CASSGGPLEQFF
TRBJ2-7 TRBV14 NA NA TGTGCCAGCAGCCAGAGACAGGTTGGGTCCTACGAGCAGTACTTC CASSQRQVGSYEQYF
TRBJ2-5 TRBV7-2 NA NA TGTGCCAGCAGCTTAAATGGGATTAGGTCAGAGACCCAGTACTTC CASSLNGIRSETQYF
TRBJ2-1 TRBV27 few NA TGTGCCAGCAGTTTATACAGCCGGTTCGATGAGCAGTTCTTC CASSLYSRFDEQFF
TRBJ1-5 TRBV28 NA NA TGTGCCAGCAGCATTCCAGGGGAAGGGGGCAATCAGCCCCAGCATTTT CASSIPGEGGNQPQHF
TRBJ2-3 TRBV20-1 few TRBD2 TGCAGTGCTAGTTCCCTAGCGGGGGCCAGCACAGATACGCAGTATTTT CSASSLAGASTDTQYF
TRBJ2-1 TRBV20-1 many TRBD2 TGCAGTGCTTCCCCCACTAGCGGGGGTCTAAATGAGCAGTTCTTC CSASPTSGGLNEQFF
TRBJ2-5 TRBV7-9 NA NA TGTGCCAGCAGCTTGATTGGGATCAAAGCGACCCAGTACTTC CASSLIGIKATQYF